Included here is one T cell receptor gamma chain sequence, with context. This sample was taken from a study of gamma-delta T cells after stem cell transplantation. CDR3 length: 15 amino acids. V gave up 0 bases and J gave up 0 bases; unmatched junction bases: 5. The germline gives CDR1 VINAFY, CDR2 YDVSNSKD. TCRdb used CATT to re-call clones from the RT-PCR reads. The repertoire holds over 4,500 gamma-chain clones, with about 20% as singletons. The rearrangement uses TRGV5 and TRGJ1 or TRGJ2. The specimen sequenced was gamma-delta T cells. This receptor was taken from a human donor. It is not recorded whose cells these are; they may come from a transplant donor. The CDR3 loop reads CATWDRPQNYYKKLF. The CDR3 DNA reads TGTGCCACCTGGGACAGGCCCCAGAATTATTATAAGAAACTCTTT.